This T cell receptor beta chain was observed in a study of blood T cell repertoires in COVID-19. Across the study: The origin of the acute and convalescent COVID-19 samples was the United States, Italy and Spain.

The table lists this clone with a count of one. The V gene end was trimmed by 2 bases and the J gene end by 7 bases; junction bases not matched to a gene: 14. CDR1 is GTSNPN, CDR2 SVGIG, per germline (reference sequence). This CDR3 spans 17 amino acids. Sequenced by immunoSEQ multiplex PCR; TCRdb stores in-frame clones only, minus some. The sample contains about 120,000 clones, 87% of which appear only once. The rearrangement links TRBV30 to TRBJ2-5, with 12 bases fitting TRBD2. This clonotype was obtained from a woman in her sixties or seventies with acute or convalescent COVID-19. What was sequenced was peripheral blood. The DNA of the CDR3 is TGTGCCTGGAGTCCCTCTTGGTCTAGCGGGGGGGCGGTGACCCAGTACTTC. Translating it yields CAWSPSWSSGGAVTQYF. Full variable domain (missing parts from reference TRBV30 and TRBJ2-5): SQTIHQWPATLVQPVGSPLSLECTVEGTSNPNLYWYRQAAGRGLQLLFYSVGIGQISSEVPQNLSASRPQDRQFILSSKKLLLSDSGFYLCAWSPSWSSGGAVTQYFGPGTRLLVL.